Reported below is one T cell receptor (beta chain). Treatment indicated: around 19 received Ad26.COV2.S at low or high dose, single or two shots; about 5 received placebo; per-sample allocation not given. All samples were drawn on day 63, counting from the first vaccine or placebo injection. The repertoire was sequenced with immunoSEQ multiplex PCR; TCRdb's copy has only in-frame clones and lacks some. This sample has about 400,000 clones, with 83% found just once. Germline V gene sequence: CDR1 MGHRA, CDR2 YSYEKL. This CDR3 is built from 14 residues. The junction had 5 bases not matched to a gene; V was cut back by 3 bases and J by 7 bases. These data originate in a study of Ad26.COV2.S vaccination and SARS-CoV-2 variants.

This receptor was obtained from a person aged 18 to 65 who received the Ad26.COV2.S COVID-19 vaccine or a placebo. The chain recombines TRBV4-1 with TRBJ1-5, with 8 bases matching TRBD1. This specimen consisted of peripheral blood, obtained in a trial of Ad26.COV2.S vaccine versus placebo. CDR3 protein: CASSQQGAWQPQHF. The CDR3 DNA sequence: TGCGCCAGCAGCCAGCAGGGGGCTTGGCAGCCCCAGCATTTT.